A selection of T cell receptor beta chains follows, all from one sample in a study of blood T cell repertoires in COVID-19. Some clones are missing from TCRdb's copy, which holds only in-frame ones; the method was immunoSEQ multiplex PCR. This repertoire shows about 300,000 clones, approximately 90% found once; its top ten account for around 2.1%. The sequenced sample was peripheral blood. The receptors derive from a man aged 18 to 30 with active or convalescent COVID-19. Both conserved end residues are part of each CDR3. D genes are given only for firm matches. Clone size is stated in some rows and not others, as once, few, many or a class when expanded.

CDR3 DNA: TGTGCCAGTAGTATATTGGCAGGGGGCAACTACGAGCAGTACTTC
CDR3 protein: CASSILAGGNYEQYF
J gene: TRBJ2-7
V gene: TRBV19
clone size: once
D gene: TRBD1

CDR3 DNA: TGCGCCAGCAGCCTGGGGACAGGAATCTACAATGAGCAGTTCTTC
CDR3 protein: CASSLGTGIYNEQFF
J gene: TRBJ2-1
V gene: TRBV5-1
clone size: -
D gene: TRBD1

CDR3 DNA: TGCAGCGTCGAGTCGCAGGGAGGAGGCTACACCTTC
CDR3 protein: CSVESQGGGYTF
J gene: TRBJ1-2
V gene: TRBV29-1
clone size: once
D gene: -

CDR3 DNA: TGTGCCAGCTCCCTCCCGGGACAGGGGGTCAGCACCGGGGAGCTGTTTTTT
CDR3 protein: CASSLPGQGVSTGELFF
J gene: TRBJ2-2
V gene: TRBV5-6
clone size: -
D gene: TRBD1

CDR3 DNA: TGTGCCAGCAGAGGCATCTGGGACTTGAGCTCCTACGAGCAGTACTTC
CDR3 protein: CASRGIWDLSSYEQYF
J gene: TRBJ2-7
V gene: TRBV2
clone size: -
D gene: -

CDR3 DNA: TGTGCCACCAGCACAGATTTCAGGGGTTGGGCTGAAGCTTTCTTT
CDR3 protein: CATSTDFRGWAEAFF
J gene: TRBJ1-1
V gene: TRBV15
clone size: -
D gene: -

CDR3 DNA: TGTGCCAGCAGCGTAGGACCGGGACAGGGGGAGTACTATGGCTACACCTTC
CDR3 protein: CASSVGPGQGEYYGYTF
J gene: TRBJ1-2
V gene: TRBV9
clone size: -
D gene: TRBD1

CDR3 DNA: TGTGCCAGCAGCCGCGGAGGCTCTAGCACAGATACGCAGTATTTT
CDR3 protein: CASSRGGSSTDTQYF
J gene: TRBJ2-3
V gene: TRBV6-6
clone size: -
D gene: -

CDR3 DNA: TGTGCCATCAGTGAGTCGATTGGGAACAGCGGACCGGTTGATGGCTACACCTTC
CDR3 protein: CAISESIGNSGPVDGYTF
J gene: TRBJ1-2
V gene: TRBV10-3
clone size: -
D gene: -

CDR3 DNA: TGTGCCAGCAGTTTATCAGGGGGACATAACTCTATAAACACCGGGGAGCTGTTTTTT
CDR3 protein: CASSLSGGHNSINTGELFF
J gene: TRBJ2-2
V gene: TRBV27
clone size: -
D gene: -

CDR3 DNA: TGTGCCAGCATTCCCGATTTGCCTAGCGGGAGGCTGTATAATCCTCGCGGGCCCTACGAGCAGTACTTC
CDR3 protein: CASIPDLPSGRLYNPRGPYEQYF
J gene: TRBJ2-7
V gene: TRBV6-7
clone size: -
D gene: TRBD2

CDR3 DNA: TGTGCCAGCAGCTTCGATGTGGGGGCGTGGAATTCACCCCTCCACTTT
CDR3 protein: CASSFDVGAWNSPLHF
J gene: TRBJ1-6
V gene: TRBV11-2
clone size: -
D gene: -

CDR3 DNA: TGTGCCAGCAGCGTAGGGGTCGGGGGATCTAGCACAGATACGCAGTATTTT
CDR3 protein: CASSVGVGGSSTDTQYF
J gene: TRBJ2-3
V gene: TRBV9
clone size: -
D gene: -